Listed below are T cell receptor beta chains from one sample, sequenced in a study of shared clonotypes between healthy human individuals. Generated by immunoSEQ multiplex PCR, the TCRdb table keeps only in-frame clones and is missing some. Found here are about 2,100,000 clones, approximately 94% of them singletons; the top ten hold about 1.5%. The specimen was naive CD8+ T cells from PBMCs. The source is a man younger than 35 in good health. Some clones in this sample may be carry-over from other donors' samples. Both conserved end residues are part of each CDR3. The D gene is left open where the match is weak. Size values are once, few and many counts, or a class for expanded clones, and some rows have none.

v_call	clone_size	d_call	j_call	cdr3_aa	cdr3_nt
TRBV4-2	once	-	TRBJ2-7	CASSQVPGIPSEQYF	TGTGCCAGCAGCCAAGTTCCGGGTATCCCCTCCGAGCAGTACTTC
TRBV2	-	TRBD1	TRBJ1-1	CAGQGDRGNTEAFF	TGTGCCGGGCAGGGGGACAGGGGTAACACTGAAGCTTTCTTT
TRBV6-5	-	TRBD1	TRBJ2-3	CASSSRDREDTQYF	TGTGCCAGCAGCTCCCGGGACAGGGAAGATACGCAGTATTTT
TRBV2	-	-	TRBJ2-7	CASSGRGGSSYEQYF	TGTGCCAGCAGTGGAAGGGGGGGAAGCTCCTACGAGCAGTACTTC
TRBV10-3	-	-	TRBJ2-2	CAISVEGGENTGELFF	TGTGCCATCAGCGTCGAAGGCGGAGAGAACACCGGGGAGCTGTTTTTT
TRBV7-2	-	-	TRBJ2-1	CASSGRRKYNEQFF	TGTGCCAGCAGCGGGAGAAGGAAGTACAATGAGCAGTTCTTC
TRBV18	-	-	TRBJ2-6	CASSPRTEIYPGANVLTF	TGTGCCAGCTCACCTAGGACAGAAATTTACCCTGGGGCCAACGTCCTGACTTTC
TRBV27	-	-	TRBJ2-3	CASSLAYPPDTQYF	TGTGCCAGCAGTTTAGCCTATCCGCCAGATACGCAGTATTTT
TRBV19	-	-	TRBJ1-3	CATSLGAYSGNTIYF	TGTGCCACCTCTTTGGGGGCTTACTCTGGAAACACCATATATTTT
TRBV5-6	-	TRBD2	TRBJ2-7	CASSLALAGVEQYF	TGTGCCAGCAGCTTGGCACTAGCGGGAGTTGAGCAGTACTTC
TRBV4-2	-	-	TRBJ1-5	CASSQELMAPQHF	TGTGCCAGCAGCCAAGAGCTGATGGCGCCCCAGCATTTT
TRBV9	-	-	TRBJ1-5	CASSVGNNQPQHF	TGTGCCAGCAGCGTAGGCAACAATCAGCCCCAGCATTTT
TRBV27	-	-	TRBJ1-2	CASSPGGPEYGYTF	TGTGCCAGCAGCCCCGGCGGACCGGAATATGGCTACACCTTC
TRBV7-9	-	-	TRBJ1-2	CASSQQLTGNYGYTF	TGTGCCAGCAGCCAACAGCTGACGGGGAACTATGGCTACACCTTC
TRBV10-2	-	TRBD1	TRBJ1-3	CASSEGGQGRPGNTIYF	TGCGCCAGCAGTGAGGGGGGACAGGGAAGACCTGGAAACACCATATATTTT
TRBV6-5	-	TRBD2	TRBJ2-2	CASSLSSGMSPGELFF	TGTGCCAGCAGTTTGTCTAGCGGGATGTCGCCCGGGGAGCTGTTTTTT
TRBV27	-	-	TRBJ2-2	CASSLSGGAPGELFF	TGTGCCAGCAGTTTATCAGGGGGGGCGCCGGGGGAGCTGTTTTTT
TRBV7-6	-	-	TRBJ1-1	CASSLTELNTEAFF	TGTGCCAGCAGCTTAACAGAGTTGAACACTGAAGCTTTCTTT
TRBV7-8	-	TRBD2	TRBJ2-7	CASSLVGGSYEQYF	TGTGCCAGCAGCTTAGTAGGCGGGAGCTACGAGCAGTACTTC
TRBV28	few	-	TRBJ1-1	CASTVFPTGVNTEAFF	TGTGCCAGCACTGTTTTCCCGACCGGGGTGAACACTGAAGCTTTCTTT
TRBV5-1	-	TRBD2	TRBJ2-2	CASSWILREAQNTGELFF	TGCGCCAGCAGCTGGATATTGCGGGAGGCCCAGAACACCGGGGAGCTGTTTTTT
TRBV5-1	-	-	TRBJ1-3	CASSLNEAGNTIYF	TGCGCCAGCAGCTTGAACGAGGCTGGAAACACCATATATTTT
TRBV7-9	-	TRBD1	TRBJ2-5	CASSLDKTGGQETQYF	TGTGCCAGCAGCTTAGACAAGACAGGGGGCCAAGAGACCCAGTACTTC
TRBV21-1	-	-	TRBJ2-3	CASSKADRQGTPSTDTQYF	TGTGCCAGCAGCAAGGCCGACAGGCAGGGGACACCTAGCACAGATACGCAGTATTTT
TRBV4-1	once	TRBD2	TRBJ2-1	CASSRSPPRVAGVWNEQFF	TGCGCCAGCAGCCGATCCCCCCCCCGGGTGGCGGGAGTCTGGAATGAGCAGTTCTTC
TRBV7-9	-	-	TRBJ1-1	CASSLMNTEAFF	TGTGCCAGCAGCCTCATGAACACTGAAGCTTTCTTT
TRBV9	-	TRBD2	TRBJ2-1	CASSVYSSSRTSGSPHEQFF	TGTGCCAGCAGCGTTTATTCCTCGAGCCGGACTAGCGGGAGTCCCCATGAGCAGTTCTTC
TRBV6-5	-	TRBD2	TRBJ2-1	CASSSRGRAIYEQFF	TGTGCCAGCAGTTCCCGCGGGAGGGCCATATATGAGCAGTTCTTC
TRBV5-6	-	TRBD1	TRBJ2-7	CASSFRQGRISTTNYEQYF	TGTGCCAGCAGCTTTAGACAGGGGCGGATCTCAACCACCAACTACGAGCAGTACTTC
TRBV7-8	-	TRBD1	TRBJ1-2	CASSSTGSYYGYTF	TGTGCCAGCAGCTCGACAGGGTCGTACTATGGCTACACCTTC